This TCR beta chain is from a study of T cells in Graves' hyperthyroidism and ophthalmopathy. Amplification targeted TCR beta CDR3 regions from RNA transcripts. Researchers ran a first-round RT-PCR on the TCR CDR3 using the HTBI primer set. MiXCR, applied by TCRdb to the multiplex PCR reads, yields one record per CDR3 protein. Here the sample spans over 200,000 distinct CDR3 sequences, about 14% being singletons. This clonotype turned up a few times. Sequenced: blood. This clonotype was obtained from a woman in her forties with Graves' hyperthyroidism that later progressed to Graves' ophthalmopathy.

CDR3 residues: CASSSSTSGSTYEQYF. The CDR3 DNA reads as TGTGCCAGCTCATCATCGACTAGCGGGTCCACCTACGAGCAGTACTTC. The chain is built from TRBV18 and TRBJ2-7; 10 bases are shared with TRBD2. Trimming removed 5 bases from V and 2 bases from J; junction bases left unmatched: 9. Germline V gives CDR1 KGHSH, CDR2 LQKENI. The length of the CDR3 is 16 residues.